This entry concerns a single T cell receptor (beta chain). Its specificity is not known. This specimen belongs to a study of STAT3 mutations in large granular lymphocyte leukemia. Study in general: Over half of T-LGLL patients had one or more immunosuppressive regimens.

The protocol was immunoSEQ multiplex PCR, while the TCRdb copy is restricted to in-frame clones and leaves out a portion. Of fewer than 9,500 clones in the sample, more than 85% were seen once. Germline V gene lookup returns CDR1 KGHSH and CDR2 LQKENI. Trimming removed 4 bases at V and 8 bases at J, with 14 bases between. The length of the CDR3 is 14 residues. Study observations and caveats: In T-cell large granular lymphocyte leukemia, about half of patients showed multiple immunodominant subclonotypes. All newly emerging clones after therapy were STAT3 wild type.

The genes are TRBV18 and TRBJ1-4; possible D gene TRBD1, 6 bases. The sequencing input was peripheral blood mononuclear cells. This clonotype was sampled from a man in his fifties or sixties with T-cell large granular lymphocyte leukemia. Some clones in this sample may be carry-over from other donors' samples. The CDR3 DNA sequence: TGTGCCAGCTCACGCGGGGGGGCTGGGGAAAAACTGTTTTTT. Translating gives CASSRGGAGEKLFF.